The entry below describes one T cell receptor (beta chain). The target of this receptor is not known. It has no much larger one-base neighbor in the sample; base qualities were not kept. The entry originates in a study of beta chain features in type 1 diabetes (dated by TCRdb to about 2018). Regarding the complete study: Patients and healthy donors did not differ in mean age, gender distribution, total cell number or subset yield. Regulatory and stem cell-like memory subsets were obtained from only 8 patients and roughly eight healthy donors, while naive and central memory subsets were obtained from all 28 donors. In the study, TCRB repertoires of sorted circulating CD4+ T cell subsets from recently diagnosed type 1 diabetes patients were compared with those of matched healthy donors. A total of 107,917,701 sorted cells were examined across all samples, and RNA yield correlated strongly with the number of cells per subset.

From each donor, a single peripheral blood sample of around 120 mL on average was drawn into heparinised tubes. A BD FACSAria II was used to sort naive, central memory, regulatory and stem cell-like memory CD4+ T cells with a panel that included CD45RO, CCR7, CD25, CD127, CD95 and CD27. Every sorted population had a purity above 98%. PBMCs were isolated immediately by Lymphoprep density gradient centrifugation and stained directly without culture. Samples were stained and sorted in pairs, with one healthy donor and one patient per experiment, so that batch effects were minimized. CDR1 and CDR2 (SGHRS, YFSETQ) derive from the germline V gene. The V end gives up 3 bases and the J end 0 bases, leaving 7 bases in the junction not matched to a gene. The CDR3, from cysteine to phenylalanine, totals 16 residues. Left in the record is the CDR3 DNA by itself, 48 bases read in frame from the first base. The entire amount of isolated RNA was reverse transcribed using the High Capacity cDNA Reverse Transcription Kit, so the sequenced TCRB transcripts were expressed ones. Deep immunoSEQ sequencing was performed on naive, central memory and regulatory T cell samples, with an average of approximately 4 million total reads per sample. Sorted cells were lysed in RLT buffer and RNA was extracted with DNase-treated RNeasy Micro or Mini kits, depending on cell number. Each cell subset was processed separately to prevent cross-contamination, with patient and healthy donor samples processed together. The immunoSEQ multiplex PCR was used to amplify TCRB sequences from cDNA, yielding 87-bp fragments that span the CDR3 region. Sequencing of the amplicons was done on the Illumina HiSeq platform. The original methods were these. Synthetic template baselines were used to correct PCR bias computationally, reads within Hamming distance 2 were collapsed, and singletons that could not be merged were discarded. Reads were aligned against IMGT so that V, D and J genes, CDR3 length and insertions or deletions at six rearrangement sites could be assigned. Clonotype counts were normalized to sorted cell number within each subset before computing true diversity and Gini coefficients with the tcR R package. The overlap coefficient, calculated on TCRB nucleotide sequences, was used to measure repertoire sharing. What TCRdb holds here is the immuneACCESS table cut down to in-frame rearrangements. Part of the clones is not present; checked against another copy, under half of the missing clones reflect an unresolved V gene, and the others are unexplained. V and J calls and clone size are as listed in that table; D and trimming were resolved from the DNA. The sample has 95,000 to 150,000 clones on record, over 15% of them singletons. About 2.5% of the sample goes to the ten largest clones.

Results the study describes overall, beyond this receptor: At VDJ recombination sites, patients with type 1 diabetes made fewer insertions and deleted more nucleotides, a pattern implying thymic rearrangement abnormalities. Because small numbers of individuals were included in the HLA sub-analyses, any influence of HLA type on TCRB rearrangement was left unresolved. The naive, central memory and regulatory TCRB repertoires appeared to resemble one another more closely among patients than among healthy donors. PCR may preferentially amplify shorter templates, but because patient and control samples were amplified and corrected together, any resulting skew would affect both groups equally. Type 1 diabetes patients showed a moderate but significant shortening of TCRB CDR3 length in all four CD4+ subsets. Because cDNA was sequenced instead of genomic DNA, activated cells with high expression could be over-represented, although the groups did not differ in activation or CD3 levels.

The chain employs TRBV5-1 and TRBJ2-7, with 9 middle bases fitting TRBD2. The sample was central memory CD4+ T cells from blood. The clonotype originates from a man under 40 with type 1 diabetes. The sequenced DNA: TGCGCCAGCAGCTCTCTGCTAGCGGGGATCTCCTACGAGCAGTACTTC. This is translated as CASSSLLAGISYEQYF.